The rows below give T cell receptor beta chains drawn from one sample of a study of blood T cell repertoires in COVID-19. Clones were read by immunoSEQ multiplex PCR, and TCRdb kept only the in-frame ones, dropping some. The sample has approximately 150,000 clones, more than 75% seen once; the top ten hold around 17%. The sample comprised peripheral blood. These receptors all come from a man in his fifties or sixties with active or convalescent COVID-19. The CDR3 runs from the conserved cysteine through the conserved F or W. A D gene is named only where the DNA matches it firmly. Not every row has a clone size; where given, it reads once, few, many or a size class.

j_call clone_size d_call v_call cdr3_aa cdr3_nt
TRBJ2-1 NA TRBD2 TRBV3-1/TRBV3-2 CASSRTSGKNDEQFF TGTGCCAGCAGCCGAACTAGCGGGAAAAACGATGAGCAGTTCTTC
TRBJ1-5 once NA TRBV19 CASSMKANQPQHF TGTGCCAGTAGTATGAAAGCCAATCAGCCCCAGCATTTT
TRBJ1-1 NA TRBD1 TRBV7-2 CASSPTGGVTAFF TGTGCCAGCAGCCCTACAGGGGGCGTGACGGCTTTCTTT
TRBJ1-1 NA TRBD1 TRBV2 CASRDGQGLPNTEAFF TGTGCCAGCAGAGACGGACAGGGGCTACCGAACACTGAAGCTTTCTTT
TRBJ1-2 once TRBD1 TRBV5-8 CASSPSDRVAYGYTF TGTGCCAGCAGCCCCTCGGACAGGGTTGCCTATGGCTACACCTTC
TRBJ2-7 NA TRBD1 TRBV19 CASKLSGTGVYEQYF TGTGCCAGTAAGTTGTCAGGAACAGGGGTTTACGAGCAGTACTTC
TRBJ2-2 few TRBD2 TRBV5-4 CASSFRLAPNTGELFF TGTGCCAGCAGCTTTAGACTAGCCCCGAACACCGGGGAGCTGTTTTTT
TRBJ1-5 NA TRBD1 TRBV5-6 CASSSRDRIFGNQPQHF TGTGCCAGCAGCTCACGGGACAGGATTTTCGGCAATCAGCCCCAGCATTTT
TRBJ1-1 NA TRBD1 TRBV6-1 CASSEGQGNTEAFF TGTGCCAGCAGTGAGGGACAGGGGAACACTGAAGCTTTCTTT
TRBJ1-1 NA TRBD1 TRBV18 CASSPGQGSEAFF TGTGCCAGCTCACCAGGACAGGGGTCTGAAGCTTTCTTT
TRBJ1-2 few NA TRBV19 CASSQRGAGYGYTF TGTGCCAGTAGTCAAAGGGGCGCGGGGTATGGCTACACCTTC
TRBJ2-7 NA TRBD1 TRBV6-6 CASSSSRDRGYHF TGTGCCAGCAGTAGCTCCCGGGACAGGGGTTATCACTTC
TRBJ2-2 NA TRBD1 TRBV6-2/TRBV6-3 CASSGQGNTGELFF TGTGCCAGCAGCGGACAGGGGAACACCGGGGAGCTGTTTTTT
TRBJ1-4 NA NA TRBV5-6 CASSLKGQYNEKLFF TGTGCCAGCAGCTTAAAAGGACAGTATAATGAAAAACTGTTTTTT